Sequencing of this T cell receptor beta chain was carried out in a study of multiple sclerosis patients with progressive multifocal leukoencephalopathy. Of note for this clone: Its antigen is not known.

Time point denoted: before natalizumab initiation. T0 refers to blood drawn before natalizumab was first infused. Study-wide findings and caveats: Findings may reflect JC virus infection or just general immunocompromise.

TCRdb's table, derived via immunoSEQ multiplex PCR, lists solely in-frame clones and lacks some. The sample includes some 30,000 clones, 90% to 95% of them seen just once. The sample comprised PBMCs. This clonotype was obtained from a man aged 30-40 years with multiple sclerosis.

The CDR3 protein is CASSIGTANTGELFF. The CDR3 DNA reads TGTGCCAGCAGCATAGGGACTGCGAACACCGGGGAGCTGTTTTTT. The genes are TRBV7-7 and TRBJ2-2; D perhaps matches TRBD2 (6 bases). V lost 5 bases, J lost 0 bases, and 10 bases lay in between. The CDR3 spans 15 residues. Germline CDR1 reads SSHAT; CDR2 reads FNYEAQ (reference sequence).